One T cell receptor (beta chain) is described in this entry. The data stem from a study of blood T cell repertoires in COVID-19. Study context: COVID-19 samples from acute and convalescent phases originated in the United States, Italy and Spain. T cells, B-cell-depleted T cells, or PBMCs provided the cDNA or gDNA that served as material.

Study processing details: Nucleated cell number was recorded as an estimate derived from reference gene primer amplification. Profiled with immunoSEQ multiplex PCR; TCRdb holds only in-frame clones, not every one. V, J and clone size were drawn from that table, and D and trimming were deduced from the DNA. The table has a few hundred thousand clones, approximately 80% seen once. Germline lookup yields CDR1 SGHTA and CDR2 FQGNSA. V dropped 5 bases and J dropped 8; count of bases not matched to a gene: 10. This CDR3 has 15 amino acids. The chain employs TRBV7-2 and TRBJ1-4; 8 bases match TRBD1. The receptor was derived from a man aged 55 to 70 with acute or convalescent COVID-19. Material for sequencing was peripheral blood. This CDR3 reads CASSVTGTGGEKLFF. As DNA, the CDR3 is TGTGCCAGCAGCGTCACCGGGACAGGCGGCGAAAAACTGTTTTTT.